This T cell receptor beta chain was recovered during a study of blood T cell repertoires in COVID-19 (dated by TCRdb to the early 2020s). Describing the broader study: Collaborator samples came from the United States, Italy and Spain and covered acute and convalescent phases of COVID-19. The prospective study material was composed of cDNA or gDNA derived from T cells, B-cell-depleted T cells, or PBMCs. The dataset comprised deeply sampled blood TCRbeta repertoires from subjects exposed to, actively infected with, or recovered from COVID-19. The repertoires were released in a freely available public database meant as a resource for research on the immune response to SARS-CoV-2. The samples were drawn from two sources: the first 160 participants of the ongoing ImmuneRACE study, and over 1,000 subjects contributed by 6 global collaborators. Sample metadata almost always included a de-identified subject ID, COVID-19 status, age in years and sex. Where available, HLA class I and class II types were taken from metadata supplied by the sample provider and were not determined by assay-based typing. Points the paper makes about the study in general: How much clinical and demographic metadata was included differed by source and by participant, and the metadata was provided uncurated.

V lost 3 bases and J lost 2 bases, and the count of bases not matched to a germline gene is 6. Inclusive of the bounding cysteine and phenylalanine, the CDR3 is 14 residues long. CDR3 DNA only is kept here, 42 bases in frame from base 1. The germline V gene gives CDR1 as SQVTM and CDR2 as ANQGSEA. Samples from volunteer blood donors who had recovered from COVID-19 were contributed by a second Seattle source. Whole blood was collected in K2EDTA tubes by collaborating institutions according to the institutions' own protocols. For TCRbeta analysis, collaborators shipped samples as frozen whole blood, isolated PBMCs, or DNA extracted from either of those sample types. For this clone: What this receptor recognizes is not known. Base qualities are not provided; no much larger clone lies one nucleotide away.

The immunoSEQ Assay, a bias-controlled multiplex PCR, was used to amplify TCRbeta CDR3 regions from genomic DNA. The authors' pipeline ran thus. The number of nucleated cells in each sample was estimated from the amplification of reference gene primers within the assay. To quantify the absolute abundance of each unique TCRbeta CDR3 rearrangement, sequence reads were collapsed and filtered. For each sample, productive Simpson clonality was calculated as the square root of Simpson's diversity index across productive rearrangements. The source is immuneACCESS, and TCRdb retained only in-frame sequences with V and J called. Part of the clones is not carried over; for the studies checked, unresolved V genes explain less than half of this, and the remainder is unexplained. The V and J calls and clone size were taken over from that table, and D and trimming were inferred from the DNA. In this sample the table shows around 140,000 clones, about 90% of which occur a single time. Jointly, the top ten make up approximately 40% of the sample.

The chain is assembled from TRBV29-1 and TRBJ2-7, and 8 junction bases match TRBD1. Sequencing was carried out using peripheral blood. This receptor was obtained from a man in his fifties who had recovered from COVID-19. The sequenced DNA: TGCAGCGTTGAGTCTCAGGGGGCTACCTACGAGCAGTACTTC. This yields the protein CSVESQGATYEQYF.